This T cell receptor beta chain was recovered during a study of blood T cell repertoires in COVID-19. Original data processing: Using reference gene primer amplification, nucleated cell counts were estimated. Produced via immunoSEQ multiplex PCR; TCRdb's table is partial and in-frame only. The DNA gave D and trimming, while V, J and clone size come from that table. The data show approximately 80,000 clones, 82% seen once. Germline V gene data show CDR1 as SGHDT and CDR2 as YYEEEE. The germline V and J ends were trimmed by 4 bases and 1 base, with 11 bases remaining between them. The CDR3 spans 15 residues.

The sample was peripheral blood. The sequence derives from a human donor in a cohort sampled during active COVID-19. The genes are TRBV5-6 and TRBJ1-4, with D hard to call. In DNA, the CDR3 is TGTGCCAGCAGCACCATGGCTGGAACTAATGAAAAACTGTTTTTT. Translated, it gives CASSTMAGTNEKLFF.